This T cell receptor (beta chain) appears in the sequencing data of a study of cytomegalovirus exposure and HLA in healthy donors. In regard to this clone: The antigen is unknown.

Germline-derived CDR1 and CDR2 are MNHNY and SVGAGI (reference sequence). Trimming left V 2 bases short and J 14 bases short, with 20 bases between. The CDR3 covers 14 residues. Notes on the study in general: In vitro experiments confirmed that three CMV-associated chains were specific for CMV antigens. Across donors, most TCRs were seen rarely, yet some public ones were widespread. It was reported that the classifier diagnosed cytomegalovirus status with high specificity and sensitivity in both the original and validation cohorts.

Assay used: immunoSEQ multiplex PCR; TCRdb lists only in-frame clones, some missing. Counted here are more than 90,000 clones, around nine tenths occurring once; the ten biggest clones make up approximately 4.5%. This TCR was recovered from a man between 18 and 35 years old in good health and CMV-seropositive. The chain has TRBV6-6 and TRBJ2-3; TRBD2 is a possible D gene (5 bases). The source material was PBMCs. CDR3 bases: TGTGCCAGCAGTTACCAGCAAGCTCATAGGGAGAGGTATTTT. Its translation is CASSYQQAHRERYF.